The rows below give T cell receptor beta chains drawn from one sample of a study of human versus mouse CDR3 diversity and MHC coevolution. Clones were read by immunoSEQ multiplex PCR, and TCRdb kept only the in-frame ones, dropping some. This sample has about 73,000 clones, with about nine tenths found just once. The material sequenced was naive CD4+ T cells from blood. The receptors here all came from a person aged 25 to 75 in good health. Both conserved end residues are part of each CDR3. The D gene is left open where the match is weak. The size entry is marked missing in some rows and otherwise reads once, few, many or a size class.

v_call: TRBV12-5
j_call: TRBJ2-1
d_call: TRBD2
clone_size: .
cdr3_aa: CASGLVLAGGPNEQFF
cdr3_nt: TGTGCTAGTGGTTTGGTTCTAGCGGGAGGGCCCAATGAGCAGTTCTTC

v_call: TRBV11-3
j_call: TRBJ2-1
d_call: .
clone_size: .
cdr3_aa: CAGPGGAWSYNEQFF
cdr3_nt: TGTGCCGGCCCAGGAGGGGCATGGTCCTACAATGAGCAGTTCTTC

v_call: TRBV5-4
j_call: TRBJ2-7
d_call: .
clone_size: .
cdr3_aa: CASSLGAGAIYEQYF
cdr3_nt: TGTGCCAGCAGCTTGGGGGCGGGGGCCATCTACGAGCAGTACTTC

v_call: TRBV7-2
j_call: TRBJ2-6
d_call: .
clone_size: .
cdr3_aa: CASSLDTGSGANVLTF
cdr3_nt: TGTGCCAGCAGCTTAGACACAGGGTCTGGGGCCAACGTCCTGACTTTC

v_call: TRBV5-6
j_call: TRBJ1-2
d_call: TRBD1
clone_size: .
cdr3_aa: CASSRRQGPVTSGYTF
cdr3_nt: TGTGCCAGCAGTCGCCGACAGGGGCCCGTTACGTCTGGCTACACCTTC

v_call: TRBV6-1
j_call: TRBJ2-1
d_call: .
clone_size: .
cdr3_aa: CASSEATRAASDNEQFF
cdr3_nt: TGTGCCAGCAGTGAAGCAACGCGGGCAGCTTCAGACAATGAGCAGTTCTTC

v_call: TRBV30
j_call: TRBJ1-1
d_call: .
clone_size: .
cdr3_aa: CAWSVRGNTEAFF
cdr3_nt: TGTGCCTGGAGTGTACGAGGGAACACTGAAGCTTTCTTT

v_call: TRBV30
j_call: TRBJ2-5
d_call: TRBD1
clone_size: .
cdr3_aa: CAWRGQGKETQYF
cdr3_nt: TGTGCCTGGAGAGGACAGGGGAAAGAGACCCAGTACTTC

v_call: TRBV12-5
j_call: TRBJ2-7
d_call: .
clone_size: .
cdr3_aa: CASGYRESDEQYF
cdr3_nt: TGTGCTAGTGGGTACAGGGAGTCAGACGAGCAGTACTTC

v_call: TRBV10-3
j_call: TRBJ2-7
d_call: .
clone_size: few
cdr3_aa: CAISESQVSSYEQYF
cdr3_nt: TGTGCCATCAGTGAGTCACAGGTCAGCTCCTACGAGCAGTACTTC

v_call: TRBV18
j_call: TRBJ1-6
d_call: TRBD1
clone_size: few
cdr3_aa: CASSRGQGVNSPLHF
cdr3_nt: TGTGCCAGCTCACGGGGACAGGGGGTAAATTCACCCCTCCACTTT

v_call: TRBV5-5
j_call: TRBJ2-7
d_call: .
clone_size: .
cdr3_aa: CASSLVGSSYEQYF
cdr3_nt: TGTGCCAGCAGCTTGGTGGGCAGTTCCTACGAGCAGTACTTC

v_call: TRBV28
j_call: TRBJ1-6
d_call: .
clone_size: .
cdr3_aa: CAIRPSSYNSPLHF
cdr3_nt: TGTGCCATCCGACCTAGCTCCTATAATTCACCCCTCCACTTT

v_call: TRBV28
j_call: TRBJ2-3
d_call: .
clone_size: .
cdr3_aa: CASSPLWGGTGFTDTQYF
cdr3_nt: TGTGCCAGCTCCCCTCTTTGGGGCGGGACGGGCTTCACAGATACGCAGTATTTT

v_call: TRBV7-9
j_call: TRBJ2-1
d_call: TRBD1
clone_size: .
cdr3_aa: CASSAGTGIVNEQFF
cdr3_nt: TGTGCCAGCAGCGCGGGGACAGGGATCGTCAATGAGCAGTTCTTC

v_call: TRBV18
j_call: TRBJ2-1
d_call: .
clone_size: .
cdr3_aa: CASSPREEQFF
cdr3_nt: TGTGCCAGCTCACCAAGGGAGGAGCAGTTCTTC

v_call: TRBV10-3
j_call: TRBJ2-7
d_call: .
clone_size: .
cdr3_aa: CAISELQGNYEQYF
cdr3_nt: TGTGCCATCAGTGAACTACAGGGCAACTACGAGCAGTACTTC

v_call: TRBV28
j_call: TRBJ2-7
d_call: .
clone_size: .
cdr3_aa: CASSLPQGGIYEQYF
cdr3_nt: TGTGCCAGCAGTTTACCCCAGGGGGGAATCTACGAGCAGTACTTC

v_call: TRBV18
j_call: TRBJ1-2
d_call: .
clone_size: .
cdr3_aa: CASSPGWQGGYGYTF
cdr3_nt: TGTGCCAGCTCACCGGGTTGGCAGGGCGGATATGGCTACACCTTC

v_call: TRBV18
j_call: TRBJ2-2
d_call: .
clone_size: .
cdr3_aa: CASSPKLRQFGELFF
cdr3_nt: TGTGCCAGCTCACCAAAACTAAGACAGTTCGGGGAGCTGTTTTTT

v_call: TRBV19
j_call: TRBJ1-1
d_call: TRBD1
clone_size: .
cdr3_aa: CASRGQGIMNTEAFF
cdr3_nt: TGTGCCAGTAGGGGACAGGGCATCATGAACACTGAAGCTTTCTTT

v_call: TRBV27
j_call: TRBJ2-1
d_call: TRBD2
clone_size: .
cdr3_aa: CASGLVMVWKFF
cdr3_nt: TGTGCCAGCGGACTAGTGATGGTCTGGAAGTTCTTC

v_call: TRBV28
j_call: TRBJ1-1
d_call: TRBD1
clone_size: .
cdr3_aa: CASSLLGTGNTEAFF
cdr3_nt: TGTGCCAGCAGTTTATTGGGGACAGGGAACACTGAAGCTTTCTTT

v_call: TRBV12-5
j_call: TRBJ1-1
d_call: .
clone_size: .
cdr3_aa: CASGFGQGRNTEAFF
cdr3_nt: TGTGCTAGTGGTTTCGGGCAGGGGCGAAACACTGAAGCTTTCTTT

v_call: TRBV28
j_call: TRBJ1-3
d_call: .
clone_size: once
cdr3_aa: CASSFDTRNTIYF
cdr3_nt: TGTGCCAGCAGTTTCGACACCAGAAACACCATATATTTT

v_call: TRBV15
j_call: TRBJ1-2
d_call: .
clone_size: .
cdr3_aa: CATSRGTTGAYNYGYTF
cdr3_nt: TGTGCCACCAGCAGAGGAACGACAGGAGCCTATAACTATGGCTACACCTTC

v_call: TRBV28
j_call: TRBJ2-1
d_call: TRBD2
clone_size: .
cdr3_aa: CASSLQRGGNEQFF
cdr3_nt: TGTGCCAGCAGTTTACAGCGGGGGGGGAATGAGCAGTTCTTC

v_call: TRBV15
j_call: TRBJ1-6
d_call: TRBD1
clone_size: .
cdr3_aa: CATSRTLTGGNSPLHF
cdr3_nt: TGTGCCACCAGCCGGACGTTGACAGGGGGTAATTCACCCCTCCACTTT

v_call: TRBV5-1
j_call: TRBJ2-7
d_call: .
clone_size: .
cdr3_aa: CASSLQPSYEQYF
cdr3_nt: TGCGCCAGCAGCCTACAGCCGTCCTACGAGCAGTACTTC

v_call: TRBV5-6
j_call: TRBJ2-7
d_call: TRBD1
clone_size: .
cdr3_aa: CASSLQGDLEEQYF
cdr3_nt: TGTGCCAGCAGCTTACAGGGGGACCTCGAGGAGCAGTACTTC

v_call: TRBV28
j_call: TRBJ1-5
d_call: .
clone_size: .
cdr3_aa: CASSLGDYSNQPQHF
cdr3_nt: TGTGCCAGCAGTTTGGGAGATTATAGCAATCAGCCCCAGCATTTT

v_call: TRBV11-2
j_call: TRBJ2-7
d_call: .
clone_size: .
cdr3_aa: CASSTTRISYEQYF
cdr3_nt: TGTGCCAGCAGCACTACTAGGATCTCCTACGAGCAGTACTTC

v_call: TRBV19
j_call: TRBJ1-4
d_call: .
clone_size: .
cdr3_aa: CASRFTGGESEKLFF
cdr3_nt: TGTGCCAGTAGATTCACTGGGGGGGAAAGTGAAAAACTGTTTTTT

v_call: TRBV29-1
j_call: TRBJ1-1
d_call: TRBD1
clone_size: .
cdr3_aa: CSVAGTGVAFF
cdr3_nt: TGCAGCGTTGCCGGGACAGGGGTCGCTTTCTTT

v_call: TRBV4-1
j_call: TRBJ2-1
d_call: TRBD2
clone_size: .
cdr3_aa: CASSQDGVRTSGRDNEQFF
cdr3_nt: TGCGCCAGCAGCCAAGATGGGGTCAGGACTAGCGGGAGAGACAATGAGCAGTTCTTC

v_call: TRBV9
j_call: TRBJ1-4
d_call: .
clone_size: .
cdr3_aa: CASSVGQGTNEKLFF
cdr3_nt: TGTGCCAGCAGCGTAGGGCAGGGGACTAATGAAAAACTGTTTTTT

v_call: TRBV29-1
j_call: TRBJ2-6
d_call: .
clone_size: .
cdr3_aa: CSVGIGTGRNSGANVLTF
cdr3_nt: TGCAGCGTTGGAATTGGAACAGGGCGCAACTCTGGGGCCAACGTCCTGACTTTC

v_call: TRBV9
j_call: TRBJ1-2
d_call: .
clone_size: .
cdr3_aa: CASGRHLYGYTF
cdr3_nt: TGTGCCAGCGGCCGACATCTCTATGGCTACACCTTC

v_call: TRBV27
j_call: TRBJ1-1
d_call: .
clone_size: .
cdr3_aa: CASRLGVGGTEAFF
cdr3_nt: TGTGCCAGCAGACTAGGGGTAGGGGGCACTGAAGCTTTCTTT

v_call: TRBV5-4
j_call: TRBJ1-1
d_call: TRBD1
clone_size: .
cdr3_aa: CASSLATGGMMNTEAFF
cdr3_nt: TGTGCCAGCAGCTTGGCAACAGGGGGCATGATGAACACTGAAGCTTTCTTT

v_call: TRBV18
j_call: TRBJ1-2
d_call: .
clone_size: .
cdr3_aa: CASSPKQGGYGYTF
cdr3_nt: TGTGCCAGCTCACCAAAACAGGGCGGCTATGGCTACACCTTC

v_call: TRBV6-4
j_call: TRBJ1-4
d_call: TRBD1
clone_size: few
cdr3_aa: CASSDPDRVGEKLFF
cdr3_nt: TGTGCCAGCAGTGACCCTGACAGGGTTGGTGAAAAACTGTTTTTT

v_call: TRBV30
j_call: TRBJ1-2
d_call: TRBD1
clone_size: .
cdr3_aa: CAWSAQGDRGYTF
cdr3_nt: TGTGCCTGGAGTGCACAGGGGGATCGGGGCTACACCTTC

v_call: TRBV4-1
j_call: TRBJ1-1
d_call: .
clone_size: .
cdr3_aa: CASSPGWGVVTEAFF
cdr3_nt: TGCGCCAGCAGCCCGGGTTGGGGGGTCGTCACTGAAGCTTTCTTT

v_call: TRBV4-2
j_call: TRBJ1-5
d_call: .
clone_size: once
cdr3_aa: CASSQLLGQPQHF
cdr3_nt: TGTGCCAGCAGCCAACTACTCGGGCAGCCCCAGCATTTT

v_call: TRBV30
j_call: TRBJ2-3
d_call: TRBD1
clone_size: .
cdr3_aa: CAWETGTDTQYF
cdr3_nt: TGTGCCTGGGAGACAGGGACAGATACGCAGTATTTT

v_call: TRBV9
j_call: TRBJ1-5
d_call: TRBD1
clone_size: .
cdr3_aa: CASSVGPQQGTGQPQHF
cdr3_nt: TGTGCCAGCAGCGTAGGTCCCCAGCAAGGGACAGGGCAGCCCCAGCATTTT

v_call: TRBV15
j_call: TRBJ1-5
d_call: TRBD1
clone_size: .
cdr3_aa: CATSAGQASNQPQHF
cdr3_nt: TGTGCCACCAGCGCAGGACAGGCTAGCAATCAGCCCCAGCATTTT